Listed below are T cell receptor beta chains from one sample, sequenced in a study of control samples from healthy donors and cancer patients. Libraries were prepared by immunoSEQ multiplex PCR; TCRdb keeps only in-frame clonotypes and omits some of them. This repertoire shows about 220,000 clones, about 94% found once; its top ten account for approximately 1.5%. Sequencing was done on a sample of blood. The receptors were sampled from a man aged 45-65 years in good health. Each CDR3 is given with its conserved first and last residue.

j_call | v_call | cdr3_aa
TRBJ1-1 | TRBV7-2 | CASSLGQNTEAFF
TRBJ2-2 | TRBV19 | CASSPGLAMTGELFF
TRBJ2-1 | TRBV15 | CATSRGGQAHYNEQFF
TRBJ2-1 | TRBV5-6 | CASSLVSLLGNEQFF
TRBJ1-4 | TRBV4-1 | CASSQGTPLRQELFF
TRBJ2-3 | TRBV13 | CASSLGTGVTDTQYF
TRBJ1-3 | TRBV29-1 | CSVEGTGNTIYF
TRBJ1-4 | TRBV5-4 | CASSRDAENEKLFF
TRBJ1-5 | TRBV11-2 | CASSETGGPQPQHF
TRBJ2-2 | TRBV6-6 | CASSYPRGGWPGELFF
TRBJ2-7 | TRBV29-1 | CSVQTGGVWEQYF
TRBJ2-5 | TRBV4-1 | CASSQGHQETQYF
TRBJ2-5 | TRBV6-2/TRBV6-3 | CASSRGTRRETQYF
TRBJ2-1 | TRBV5-1 | CASSRLAGYNEQFF
TRBJ2-5 | TRBV11-2 | CASSLFQGGQETQYF
TRBJ1-2 | TRBV3-1/TRBV3-2 | CAAWGRFYGYTF
TRBJ1-1 | TRBV5-1 | CASSPDRPTEAFF